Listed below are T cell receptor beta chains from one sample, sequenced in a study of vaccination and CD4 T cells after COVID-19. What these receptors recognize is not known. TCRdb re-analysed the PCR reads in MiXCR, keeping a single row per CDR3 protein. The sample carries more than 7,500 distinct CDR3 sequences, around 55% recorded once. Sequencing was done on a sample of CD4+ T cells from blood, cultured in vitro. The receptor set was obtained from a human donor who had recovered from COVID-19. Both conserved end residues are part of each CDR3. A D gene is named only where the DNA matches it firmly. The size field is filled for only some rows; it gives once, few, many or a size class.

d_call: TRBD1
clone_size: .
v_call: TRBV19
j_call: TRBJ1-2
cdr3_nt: TGTGCCAGTAGTTTCAGACAGGGGCAAAAAGCTAACTATGGCTACACCTTC
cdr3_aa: CASSFRQGQKANYGYTF

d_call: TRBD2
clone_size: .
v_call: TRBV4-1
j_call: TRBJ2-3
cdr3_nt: TGCGCCAGCAGCCAAAGGGCGGGAGGGCCGGATACGCAGTATTTT
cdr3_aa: CASSQRAGGPDTQYF

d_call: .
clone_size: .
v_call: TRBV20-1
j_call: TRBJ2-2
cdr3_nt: TGCAGTGCCTACGGCCCAGGCGGGGAGCTGTTTTTT
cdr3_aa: CSAYGPGGELFF

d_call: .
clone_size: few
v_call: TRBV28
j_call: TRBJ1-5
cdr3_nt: TGTGCCAGCAGATCGCGAGATCAGCCCCAGCATTTT
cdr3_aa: CASRSRDQPQHF

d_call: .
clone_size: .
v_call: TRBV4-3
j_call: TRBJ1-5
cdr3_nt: TGCGCCAGCAGCCAAGGAGGGGAGCCCCAGCATTTT
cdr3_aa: CASSQGGEPQHF

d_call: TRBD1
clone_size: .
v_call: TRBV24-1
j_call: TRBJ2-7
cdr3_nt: TGTGCCACCAGTGAGACAGGGGCAAGCTCCTACGAGCAGTACTTC
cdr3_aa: CATSETGASSYEQYF

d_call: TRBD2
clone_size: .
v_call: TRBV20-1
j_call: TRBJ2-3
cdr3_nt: TGCAGTGCTAATCCGCTACTAGCGGGAGATGCCGATACGCAGTATTTT
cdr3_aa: CSANPLLAGDADTQYF

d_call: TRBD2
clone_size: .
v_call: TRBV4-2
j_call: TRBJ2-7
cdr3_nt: TGTGCCAGCAGCCAAGGACTAGCGATCCCCTACGAGCAGTACTTC
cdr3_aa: CASSQGLAIPYEQYF

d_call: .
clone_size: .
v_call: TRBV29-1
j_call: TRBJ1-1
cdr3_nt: TGCAGCGTTTTTCGGCAACTGAACACTGAAGCTTTCTTT
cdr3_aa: CSVFRQLNTEAFF

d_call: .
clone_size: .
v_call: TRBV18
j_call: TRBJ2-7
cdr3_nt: TGTGCCAGCTCACCCAGGACGAAGGGATTGGACGAGCAGTACTTC
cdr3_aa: CASSPRTKGLDEQYF

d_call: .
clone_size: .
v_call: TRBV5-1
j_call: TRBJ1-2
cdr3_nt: TGCGCCAGCAGTCAGACAGGACAGTATGGCTACACCTTC
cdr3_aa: CASSQTGQYGYTF

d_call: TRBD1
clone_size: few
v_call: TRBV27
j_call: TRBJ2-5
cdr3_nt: TGTGCCAGCAGTGGAAAGGGACAGGGGGCATCGGGGGAGACCCAGTACTTC
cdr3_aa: CASSGKGQGASGETQYF

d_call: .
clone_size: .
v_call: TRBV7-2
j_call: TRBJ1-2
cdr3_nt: TGTGCCAGCAGCTTTGGCTATGGCTACACCTTC
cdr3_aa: CASSFGYGYTF

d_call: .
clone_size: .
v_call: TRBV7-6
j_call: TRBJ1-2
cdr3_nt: TGTGCCAGCAGCTTTCTCCAGGGTGATGGCTACACCTTC
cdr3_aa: CASSFLQGDGYTF

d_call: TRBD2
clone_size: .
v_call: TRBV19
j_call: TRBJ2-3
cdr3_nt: TGTGCCAGTAGTATAGTCCGCGGGAGGGCAACGGATACGCAGTATTTT
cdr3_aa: CASSIVRGRATDTQYF

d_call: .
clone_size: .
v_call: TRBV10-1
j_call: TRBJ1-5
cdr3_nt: TGCGCCAGCCGAATCAATCAGCCCCAGCATTTT
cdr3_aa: CASRINQPQHF

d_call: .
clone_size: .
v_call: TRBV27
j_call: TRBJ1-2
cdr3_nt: TGTGCCAGCAGTTTAGGCACAGCTTATGGCTACACCTTC
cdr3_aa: CASSLGTAYGYTF

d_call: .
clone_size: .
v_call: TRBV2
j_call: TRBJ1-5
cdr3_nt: TGTGCCAGCAACCTCGGGGGTGGCAATCAGCCCCAGCATTTT
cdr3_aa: CASNLGGGNQPQHF

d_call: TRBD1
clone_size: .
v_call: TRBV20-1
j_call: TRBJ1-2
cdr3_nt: TGCAGTGCTCCCGGACAGGGAAACTATGGCTACACCTTC
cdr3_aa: CSAPGQGNYGYTF

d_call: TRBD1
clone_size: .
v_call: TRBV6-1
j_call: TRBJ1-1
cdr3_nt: TGTGCCAGCAGTCCCCAGGGGGTACGGACTGAAGCTTTCTTT
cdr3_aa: CASSPQGVRTEAFF

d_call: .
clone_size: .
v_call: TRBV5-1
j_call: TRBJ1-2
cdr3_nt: TGCGCCAGCAGCCCCGCTAGCTATGGCTACACCTTC
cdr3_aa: CASSPASYGYTF

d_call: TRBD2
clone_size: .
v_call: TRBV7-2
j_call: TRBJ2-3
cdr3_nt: TGTGCCAGCAGCTCGGGACTAGCGGGAGTTCGTACAGATACGCAGTATTTT
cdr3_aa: CASSSGLAGVRTDTQYF

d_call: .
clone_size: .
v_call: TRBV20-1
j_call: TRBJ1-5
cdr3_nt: TGCAGCGCTAGTCCCAGATATAGCAATCAGCCCCAGCATTTT
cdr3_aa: CSASPRYSNQPQHF

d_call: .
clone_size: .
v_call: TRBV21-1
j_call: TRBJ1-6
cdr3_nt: TGTGCCAGCAGCGTCGGGGACACAATTTCACCCCTCCACTTT
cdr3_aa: CASSVGDTISPLHF

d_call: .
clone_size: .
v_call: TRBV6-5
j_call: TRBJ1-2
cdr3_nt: TGTGCCAGCAGTTACTCGATGGGAGGGGGTCAGGATGGCTACACCTTC
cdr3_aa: CASSYSMGGGQDGYTF

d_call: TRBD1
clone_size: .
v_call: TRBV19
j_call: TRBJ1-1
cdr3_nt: TGTGCCAGTAGGGCGACAGGGACAGGCACTGAAGCTTTCTTT
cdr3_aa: CASRATGTGTEAFF

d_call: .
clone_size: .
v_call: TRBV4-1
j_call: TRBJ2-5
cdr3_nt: TGCGCCAGCAGCCAAGTCCCGGGTGAGACCCAGTACTTC
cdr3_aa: CASSQVPGETQYF

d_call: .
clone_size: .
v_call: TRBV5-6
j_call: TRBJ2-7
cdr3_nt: TGTGCCAGCAGCTTGGACAGGGTGAACGAGCAGTACTTC
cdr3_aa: CASSLDRVNEQYF

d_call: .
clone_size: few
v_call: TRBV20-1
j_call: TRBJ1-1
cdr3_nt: TGCAGTCCACGACCTGAGGCTTTCTTT
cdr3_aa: CSPRPEAFF

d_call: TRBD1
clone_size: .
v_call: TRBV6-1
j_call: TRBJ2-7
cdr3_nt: TGTGCCAGCAGTACGAGACAGGGTGGTGGCGAGCAGTACTTC
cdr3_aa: CASSTRQGGGEQYF

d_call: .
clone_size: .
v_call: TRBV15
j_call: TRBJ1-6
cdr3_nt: TGTGCCACCAGCAGAGATCCGGGGCAAGATTCACCCCTCCACTTT
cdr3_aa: CATSRDPGQDSPLHF

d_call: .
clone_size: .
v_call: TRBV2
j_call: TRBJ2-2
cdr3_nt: TGTGCCAGCAGTTCGTTCACCGGGGAGCTGTTTTTT
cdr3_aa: CASSSFTGELFF

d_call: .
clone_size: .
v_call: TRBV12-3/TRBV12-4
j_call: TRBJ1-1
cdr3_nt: TGTGCCAGCAGCTCAGGCGGGGGATCTAGCACTGAAGCTTTCTTT
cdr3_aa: CASSSGGGSSTEAFF

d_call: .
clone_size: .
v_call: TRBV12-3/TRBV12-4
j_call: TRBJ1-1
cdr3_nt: TGTGCCAGCAGTTTATTGCCTTTGAACACTGAAGCTTTCTTT
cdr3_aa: CASSLLPLNTEAFF